This T cell receptor beta chain was identified in a study of T cell changes during pregnancy in multiple sclerosis. The CDR3 covers 15 residues. The V gene end was trimmed by 3 bases and the J gene end by 7 bases; junction bases not matched to a gene: 11. Germline CDR1 SQVTM, CDR2 ANQGSEA. TCRdb's table, derived via immunoSEQ multiplex PCR, lists solely in-frame clones and lacks some. Among some 80,000 clones listed, around 90% were seen once. Sample: peripheral blood, taken before pregnancy. The receptor was isolated from a female donor with multiple sclerosis, enrolled in a pregnancy study. The chain combines TRBV29-1 with TRBJ2-1, with TRBD2 identical over 8 bases. This CDR3 reads CSVDRGGGSGNEQFF. DNA of the CDR3: TGCAGCGTTGATCGGGGCGGGGGGTCGGGGAATGAGCAGTTCTTC.